One sample yielded the 20 T cell receptor beta chains listed below, sequenced in a study of T cell responses to AZD1222 COVID-19 vaccine. The assay was immunoSEQ multiplex PCR, and TCRdb's table has in-frame clones only and misses some. The data contain 100,000 to 150,000 clones, 80% to 90% of them singletons. The sample was peripheral blood, taken on day 0 of AZD1222 vaccination. These receptors were obtained from an adult in good health.

This chain uses TRBV3-1 (or the pseudogene TRBV3-2) with TRBJ1-3; TRBD1 matches at 9 bases. CDR3 length: 16 residues. Germline lookup yields CDR1 LGHDT and CDR2 YNNKEL (reference sequence). Germline trimming cut 0 bases from V and 9 bases from J; bases unmatched to any gene: 9. CDR3 in amino acids: CASSQDRTGAFGTIYF. The CDR3 nucleotides are TGTGCCAGCAGCCAAGATCGGACAGGGGCATTTGGCACCATATATTTT.

The J gene is TRBJ1-2, the V gene TRBV6-5; D is undetermined. This CDR3 is built from 16 residues. The V gene lost 0 bases and the J gene lost 4 bases, with 15 bases spanning the gap. The germline V gene encodes CDR1 MNHEY and CDR2 SVGAGI. The CDR3 nucleotides are TGTGCCAGCAGTTACTCAGCCGACGTTAAGGGCTATGGCTACACCTTC. Translated: CASSYSADVKGYGYTF.

J is TRBJ1-3 and V is TRBV5-1, with 8 bases lining up with TRBD1. Per germline, CDR1 SGHRS and CDR2 YFSETQ. There are 17 residues in the CDR3. The V gene end was trimmed by 2 bases and the J gene end by 0 bases; junction bases not matched to a gene: 7. CDR3 in DNA: TGCGCCAGCAGCTTCTGGACAGGGACCTCCTCTGGAAACACCATATATTTT. It specifies CASSFWTGTSSGNTIYF.

The J gene is TRBJ1-2, the V gene TRBV18; D gene ambiguous. Germline CDR1 is KGHSH and CDR2 is LQKENI. The V gene lost 6 bases and the J gene lost 8 bases, with 13 bases spanning the gap. The CDR3 extends over 12 amino acids. CDR3: CASSSWTSGYTF. The DNA for the CDR3 is TGTGCCAGCTCCTCGTGGACGTCGGGCTACACCTTC.

The CDR3 region has the DNA TGTGCCAGCAGTCCCCAGGGACAGGGAAATTCACCCCTCCACTTT. Residues: CASSPQGQGNSPLHF. J is TRBJ1-6 and V is TRBV6-5; 9 bases match TRBD1. Germline V lookup: CDR1 MNHEY, CDR2 SVGAGI. V lost 5 bases and J lost 7; bases outside the gene matches: 6. CDR3 length equals 15 residues.

The rearrangement links TRBV2 to TRBJ1-6, with D possibly TRBD1 on 5 matching bases. The CDR3 totals 15 residues. V was trimmed by 10 bases and J by 8 bases, leaving 21 bases between them. Germline CDR1 and CDR2: SNHLY and FYNNEI. The CDR3 DNA follows: TGTGCCAACCAAGCCGGTCAGGGTTTGGATTCACCCCTCCACTTT. Its protein product is CANQAGQGLDSPLHF.

The chain uses TRBV10-3 and TRBJ2-7; tentative D call: TRBD1 (6 bases). The CDR3 contains 15 residues. Trimming left V 5 bases short and J 1 base short, with 15 bases between. Germline values: CDR1 ENHRY, CDR2 SYGVKD. The CDR3 protein is CAISTRDNLSYEQYF. Written as DNA, the CDR3 is TGTGCCATCAGTACCCGGGACAACCTATCCTACGAGCAGTACTTC.

This chain connects TRBV7-2 to TRBJ1-4; possible D gene TRBD1, 5 bases. The CDR3 runs to 16 residues. Germline loops: CDR1 SGHTA, CDR2 FQGNSA. V was shortened by 6 bases and J by 2 bases, with 16 bases between the two germline ends. The CDR3 bases are TGTGCCAGCAGTCGGGACGGAGGGGCGACTAATGAAAAACTGTTTTTT. It encodes CASSRDGGATNEKLFF.

This chain connects TRBV11-2 to TRBJ1-2; D possibly corresponds to TRBD1 (6 bases). The germline V gene has CDR1 SGHAT and CDR2 FQNNGV. V lost 2 bases to trimming and J lost 6 bases, with 10 bases between them. This CDR3 spans 13 amino acids. The CDR3 coding sequence is TGTGCCAGCAGCTTAACAGGGACGGATGGCTACACCTTC. Translated, it gives CASSLTGTDGYTF.

The CDR3 bases are TGTGCCAGCAGCGTACGGGGTACGGACACCGGGGAGCTGTTTTTT. Encoded protein: CASSVRGTDTGELFF. The rearrangement uses TRBV9 and TRBJ2-2, with D perhaps matching TRBD2 (5 bases). Germline assignment: CDR1 SGDLS and CDR2 YYNGEE. The CDR3 has 15 amino acids. Trimming removed 1 base from V and 3 bases from J, with 10 bases in between.

The chain uses TRBV27 and TRBJ2-1; 8 bases line up with TRBD2. The CDR3 is 15 residues long. V trimming: 8 bases; J trimming: 4 bases; junction bases outside the gene matches: 10. Germline V lookup: CDR1 MNHEY, CDR2 SMNVEV (reference sequence). The CDR3, as DNA: TGTGCCAGCGAATCTCTAGCGGGTCGATACAATGAGCAGTTCTTC. Residues: CASESLAGRYNEQFF.

The rearrangement uses TRBV14 and TRBJ2-3, with a weak D call TRBD1 (6 bases). Deletions cut 0 bases from V and 2 bases from J, with 12 bases between. CDR1 is SGHDN, CDR2 FVKESK, per germline. The CDR3 totals 16 residues. This CDR3 reads CASSQEVGAPTDTQYF. CDR3 DNA: TGTGCCAGCAGCCAAGAGGTGGGGGCCCCCACAGATACGCAGTATTTT. The full variable domain, completed using reference TRBV14 and TRBJ2-3, is EAGVTQFPSHSVIEKGQTVTLRCDPISGHDNLYWYRRVMGKEIKFLLHFVKESKQDESGMPNNRFLAERTGGTYSTLKVQPAELEDSGVYFCASSQEVGAPTDTQYFGPGTRLTVL.

The chain recombines TRBV7-8 with TRBJ2-2; D unclear. CDR1 is SGHVS, CDR2 FQNEAQ, per germline. V was shortened by 0 bases and J by 6 bases, with 14 bases between the two germline ends. This CDR3 comprises 16 residues. This chain's CDR3 is CASSLALVQFAGELFF. The DNA for the CDR3 is TGTGCCAGCAGCTTAGCTCTGGTCCAGTTTGCCGGGGAGCTGTTTTTT. Looking up the rest from reference TRBV7-8 and TRBJ2-2 gives the full variable domain: GAGVSQSPRYKVAKRGQDVALRCDPISGHVSLFWYQQALGQGPEFLTYFQNEAQLDKSGLPSDRFFAERPEGSVSTLKIQRTQQEDSAVYLCASSLALVQFAGELFFGEGSRLTVL.

This clone came up once. This chain uses TRBV6-1 with TRBJ2-7, with TRBD1 matching 9 bases. The trim removed 4 bases at V and 1 base at J, leaving 11 bases unmatched. Germline loops: CDR1 MNHNS, CDR2 SASEGT. CDR3 size: 17 residues. CDR3 DNA sequence: TGTGCCAGCAGTGGACAGCACGGACAGGGGACTTCCTACGAGCAGTACTTC. As protein: CASSGQHGQGTSYEQYF.

This chain joins TRBV11-2 and TRBJ1-6; D unresolved. Trimming removed 1 base at V and 7 bases at J, with 11 bases between. Germline V lookup: CDR1 SGHAT, CDR2 FQNNGV. The CDR3 sequence is 15 residues long. The CDR3 DNA reads TGTGCCAGCAGCTTAGCCCCGTGGGCAAATTCACCCCTCCACTTT. Translated: CASSLAPWANSPLHF. Together with reference TRBV11-2 and TRBJ1-6, the CDR3 gives the full variable domain: EAGVAQSPRYKIIEKRQSVAFWCNPISGHATLYWYQQILGQGPKLLIQFQNNGVVDDSQLPKDRFSAERLKGVDSTLKIQPAKLEDSAVYLCASSLAPWANSPLHFGNGTRLTVT.

J is TRBJ2-6 and V is TRBV12-1. TRBV12-1 is marked as a pseudogene. The CDR3 runs 17 residues. The CDR3 DNA reads as TGTGCCAGCAGTAGAGCTTCCCCGGGCGCTGGGGCCAACGTCCTGACTTTC. Translating gives CASSRASPGAGANVLTF.

The rearrangement joins TRBV7-6 to TRBJ1-3; TRBD1 is a possible D gene (5 bases). V lost 5 bases to trimming and J lost 9 bases, with 23 bases between them. Germline CDR1 and CDR2: SGHVS and FNYEAQ. This CDR3 has 16 residues. DNA of the CDR3: TGTGCCAGCAGCGCCAGAGCCTTACACGCGGGGGGCACCATATATTTT. It is translated as CASSARALHAGGTIYF.

This clone came up once. The chain has TRBV7-2 and TRBJ2-5; no firm D call. Between the trimmed V and J ends, which lost 1 base and 4 bases, there was a span of 13 bases. Germline CDR1 SGHTA, CDR2 FQGNSA. The CDR3 is made up of 15 amino acids. CDR3 DNA sequence: TGTGCCAGCAGCTTAGTGATCGGAGTTGGAGAGACCCAGTACTTC. As protein: CASSLVIGVGETQYF.

Written as DNA, the CDR3 is TGTGCCAGCAGTCCCCATAGGGGGGCTGAAAAACTGTTTTTT. It encodes CASSPHRGAEKLFF. This chain uses TRBV28 with TRBJ1-4, with D possibly TRBD1 on 6 matching bases. CDR1 MDHEN and CDR2 SYDVKM come from the germline V gene. The CDR3 totals 14 residues. V shed 5 bases and J shed 7 bases, with 14 bases lying between them.

This rearrangement joins TRBV5-1 to TRBJ1-2; 8 bases map to TRBD1. Unmatched junction bases numbered 8, after V lost 5 bases and J lost 5 bases. The germline CDR1 and CDR2 sequences are SGHRS and YFSETQ. This CDR3 is built from 14 residues. The CDR3 here is CASRSRDRPYGYTF. CDR3 DNA sequence: TGCGCCAGCAGGTCCCGGGACAGGCCGTATGGCTACACCTTC.